Described below is a single T cell receptor (beta chain) sequence and its context. Measured with immunoSEQ multiplex PCR; TCRdb has only the in-frame clones, and not every one. The table lists fewer than 200,000 clones, 80% to 85% of them singletons. Germline loops: CDR1 GTSNPN, CDR2 SVGIG (reference sequence). The CDR3 is 17 amino acids. Trimming cost V 2 bases and J 0 bases; bases outside gene matches: 10. The data are from a study of blood T cell repertoires in COVID-19. This sequence originates from a woman aged 70 to 79 with COVID-19, enrolled during active disease. The rearrangement joins TRBV30 to TRBJ1-5; TRBD1 agrees at 7 bases. Sample: peripheral blood. In nucleotides, the CDR3 is TGTGCCTGGAGTTCTGACAGGGTGGGGAATAGCAATCAGCCCCAGCATTTT. Translated: CAWSSDRVGNSNQPQHF.